These 25 T cell receptor beta chains were all obtained from the same sample, sequenced in a study of response to subunit inactivated influenza vaccine. TCRdb re-called the RT-PCR reads through MiXCR, storing one row per CDR3 protein. The sample shows 150,000 to 200,000 distinct CDR3 sequences, about 10% of them seen only once. The sequenced sample was non-naive T cells sorted from PBMCs, obtained on the day of vaccination. These receptors were taken from a man aged 50 or older who received an inactivated influenza vaccine.

A remark on this clonotype: This sequence may be a read error, since a much larger clone differs from it by one base. The chain employs TRBV6-1 and TRBJ2-1, with 7 bases lining up with TRBD1. After removal of 4 bases from V and 8 bases from J, the junction contained 8 bases not matched to a gene. This CDR3 has 14 amino acids. The germline V gene has CDR1 MNHNS and CDR2 SASEGT. CDR3 in amino acids: CASSVERGPDEQFF. The CDR3 region has the DNA TGTGCCAGCAGTGTGGAAAGGGGGCCTGATGAGCAGTTCTTC.

Only a few counts were recorded for this clonotype. The chain links TRBV28 to TRBJ1-4; D might be TRBD1 (5 bases). Germline lookup yields CDR1 MDHEN and CDR2 SYDVKM. The CDR3 extends over 15 amino acids. Trimming pared 7 bases from V and 8 bases from J, leaving 20 bases between. The CDR3 DNA reads TGTGCCAGCAACTATGGGGCAGGCGGTGGGGAAAAACTGTTTTTT. This codes for CASNYGAGGGEKLFF.

This clonotype was observed at least ten times. Sequence at one end of the junction differs from germline and may be a read error. The chain carries TRBV5-1 and TRBJ2-3; D is uncertain. Germline values: CDR1 SGHRS, CDR2 YFSETQ. The CDR3 has 15 residues. The CDR3 protein is CASSFRAARTNTQYF. The CDR3 nucleotides read TGCGCCAGCAGCTTTAGGGCGGCCCGCACAAATACGCAGTATTTT.

The gene calls are TRBV2 and TRBJ2-5; D gene unclear. With 1 base removed from V and 3 bases from J, the gap between germline ends came to 3 bases. The germline CDR1 and CDR2 sequences are SNHLY and FYNNEI. This CDR3 has 12 amino acids. The CDR3 reads CASSEVEETQYF. The CDR3 DNA follows: TGTGCCAGCAGTGAAGTAGAAGAGACCCAGTACTTC.

This clonotype came up a few times. The rearrangement links TRBV28 to TRBJ2-3; 7 bases are a match to TRBD2. The germline V gene has CDR1 MDHEN and CDR2 SYDVKM. Germline trimming cut 6 bases from V and 4 bases from J; bases unmatched to any gene: 10. The CDR3 runs 15 residues. CDR3 nucleotide sequence: TGTGCCAGCAGGGGCGCGGGAGTAGGCGCAGATACGCAGTATTTT. It encodes CASRGAGVGADTQYF.

This clonotype was recorded many times. The genes are TRBV7-2 and TRBJ2-1, with a tentative D call TRBD2 (5 bases). Per the germline V gene, CDR1 is SGHTA and CDR2 is FQGNSA. V gave up 2 bases and J gave up 5 bases, with 13 bases separating them. The CDR3 is 15 residues long. The CDR3 region is CASSLLAPQHNEQFF. The CDR3, as DNA: TGTGCCAGCAGCTTACTAGCCCCCCAACACAATGAGCAGTTCTTC.

This clonotype was counted at least ten times. The chain employs TRBV7-8 and TRBJ1-1, with D unclear. Trimming pared 5 bases from V and 1 base from J, leaving 5 bases between. Germline V lookup: CDR1 SGHVS, CDR2 FQNEAQ. This CDR3 region has 12 residues. DNA of the CDR3: TGTGCCAGCAGCCTTACGAACACTGAAGCTTTCTTT. It codes for CASSLTNTEAFF.

This clonotype was detected a few times. The chain joins TRBV6-2 or TRBV6-3 to TRBJ1-3; D call uncertain. This CDR3 has 16 residues. With 2 bases removed from V and 2 bases from J, the gap between germline ends came to 13 bases. The germline CDR1 and CDR2 sequences are MNHEY and SVGEGT. Here the CDR3 reads CASSYTRTGPGNTIYF. CDR3 nucleotides: TGTGCCAGCAGTTACACGAGGACCGGCCCTGGAAACACCATATATTTT.

In its sample, this clonotype was seen a few times. The CDR3 is CASSPRTSGRAYNEQFF. The CDR3 DNA is TGTGCCAGCAGCCCCCGGACTAGCGGGAGGGCCTACAATGAGCAGTTCTTC. The rearrangement uses TRBV11-2 and TRBJ2-1, with 15 bases fitting TRBD2. CDR3 length: 17 amino acids. The V gene end was trimmed by 5 bases and the J gene end by 2 bases; junction bases not matched to a gene: 4. Per the germline V gene, CDR1 is SGHAT and CDR2 is FQNNGV. The full variable domain, in which reference TRBV11-2 and TRBJ2-1 provide the parts outside the CDR3, is EAGVAQSPRYKIIEKRQSVAFWCNPISGHATLYWYQQILGQGPKLLIQFQNNGVVDDSQLPKDRFSAERLKGVDSTLKIQPAKLEDSAVYLCASSPRTSGRAYNEQFFGPGTRLTVL.

At least ten counts were recorded for this clonotype. This sequence joins TRBV20-1 and TRBJ2-1; 10 bases agree with TRBD1. The CDR3 totals 15 residues. Germline V gives CDR1 DFQATT, CDR2 SNEGSKA (reference sequence). J gave up 7 bases and V 6 bases, and 12 bases lay outside the gene matches. CDR3 sequence: CSANSGTGVGNEQFF. The CDR3 DNA follows: TGCAGTGCAAATTCCGGGACAGGGGTGGGTAATGAGCAGTTCTTC.

A few counts support this clonotype. The chain links TRBV7-9 to TRBJ2-3; 11 positions match TRBD1. Germline assignment: CDR1 SEHNR and CDR2 FQNEAQ (reference sequence). V trimming: 4 bases; J trimming: 5 bases; junction bases outside the gene matches: 5. This CDR3 contains 15 residues. CDR3 sequence (DNA): TGTGCCAGCAGCTCAAGGACAGGGGGCTTAGATACGCAGTATTTT. Its protein product is CASSSRTGGLDTQYF.

CDR3 in amino acids: CASSLGPSGAQETQYF. The CDR3 DNA follows: TGCGCCAGCAGCTTGGGTCCTAGCGGGGCCCAAGAGACCCAGTACTTC. The genes are TRBV5-1 and TRBJ2-5; 9 bases fit TRBD2. The CDR3 loop spans 16 amino acids. CDR1 is SGHRS, CDR2 YFSETQ, per germline. V lost 0 bases, J lost 1 base, and 4 bases stayed unmatched.

In this sample, this clonotype turned up a few times. The chain couples TRBV5-1 to TRBJ2-1; D is unclear. The CDR3 runs 16 residues. Germline CDR1 reads SGHRS; CDR2 reads YFSETQ. Trimming cost V 4 bases and J 5 bases, with 19 bases left between them. The CDR3 DNA reads TGCGCCAGCAGCCCCGTTTCGGGCGCGAGGAACAATGAGCAGTTCTTC. The encoded protein is CASSPVSGARNNEQFF.

This chain uses TRBV10-3 with TRBJ2-1; no reliable D call. Germline assignment: CDR1 ENHRY and CDR2 SYGVKD. CDR3 length: 13 amino acids. V was trimmed by 0 bases and J by 4 bases, leaving 4 bases between them. CDR3 loop: CAISESNYNEQFF. The CDR3 DNA follows: TGTGCCATCAGTGAGTCTAATTACAATGAGCAGTTCTTC.

This clonotype has a handful of counts. The conserved phenylalanine or tryptophan is not found at the CDR3 terminus, so this likely reflects a read error. The DNA is omitted, as the CDR3 cannot be located on it reliably, and the CDR3 follows TCRdb's listing. The CDR3: CASSHSGTGKI. This chain uses TRBV6-4 with TRBJ2-7; the table's D call of TRBD1 was not tested on the DNA. The CDR3 is 11 amino acids in total, end residues counted. The germline V gene has CDR1 MRHNA and CDR2 SNTAGT.

The genes are TRBV7-8 and TRBJ2-7, with D tentatively TRBD2 (6 bases). The DNA end favors TRBJ2-1, so the J call may be wrong. This CDR3 has 14 amino acids. Per germline, CDR1 SGHVS and CDR2 FQNEAQ. CDR3 region: CASSLAAGTYEQFF. In DNA, the CDR3 is TGTGCCAGCAGCTTAGCCGCGGGGACCTACGAGCAGTTCTTC.

Many counts were recorded for this clonotype. The V gene is TRBV7-9, the J gene TRBJ2-5; D perhaps matches TRBD1 (6 bases). Between the trimmed V and J ends, which lost 5 bases and 5 bases, there was a span of 9 bases. The germline V gene encodes CDR1 SEHNR and CDR2 FQNEAQ (reference sequence). The CDR3 has 12 amino acids. The CDR3 region is CASSAGDETQYF. The CDR3 DNA sequence: TGTGCCAGCAGCGCAGGGGACGAGACCCAGTACTTC.

The J gene is TRBJ2-1, the V gene TRBV12-3 or TRBV12-4, with 9 positions matching TRBD2. V gave up 7 bases and J gave up 5 bases; unmatched junction bases: 12. The CDR3 has 16 residues. DNA for the CDR3: TGTGCCAGCACCCCTCGCGGGAGGGGGTTAAACAATGAGCAGTTCTTC. Translated: CASTPRGRGLNNEQFF.

This clonotype was observed a handful of times. The chain uses TRBV6-1 and TRBJ1-6; the D is unclear. Germline V lookup: CDR1 MNHNS, CDR2 SASEGT. Trimming removed 10 bases from V and 6 bases from J, with 16 bases in between. The CDR3 covers 14 residues. The CDR3 nucleotides are TGTGCCACAACGAACCCAGGTCGTAATTCACCCCTCCACTTT. This gives the protein CATTNPGRNSPLHF.

This clonotype came up many times. The junction and the germline gene differ at one end; a read error may be behind it. The chain carries TRBV7-7 and TRBJ2-5; D not resolved. The germline CDR1 and CDR2 sequences are SSHAT and FNYEAQ (reference sequence). CDR3 length: 13 residues. CDR3 in DNA: TGTGCTAGCAGCTTCAGCGAAGGAAAGACCCAGTACTTC. Its protein is CASSFSEGKTQYF.

This clonotype was detected only a few times. This rearrangement joins TRBV9 to TRBJ1-5; 8 bases match TRBD1. In germline, CDR1 is SGDLS, CDR2 YYNGEE. This CDR3 is 15 amino acids long. Trimming cost V 3 bases and J 2 bases; bases outside gene matches: 4. This CDR3 reads CASSAGGGGNQPQHF. As DNA, the CDR3 is TGTGCCAGCAGCGCAGGGGGCGGGGGCAATCAGCCCCAGCATTTT.

V is TRBV20-1 and J is TRBJ1-5; maybe TRBD1 (6 bases). V lost 0 bases and J 4 bases, leaving 10 bases between the germline ends. The germline gives CDR1 DFQATT, CDR2 SNEGSKA (reference sequence). The CDR3 is 14 residues long. CDR3 sequence (DNA): TGCAGTGCTAGAGATGGGGGGCGGAATCAGCCCCAGCATTTT. It translates to CSARDGGRNQPQHF.

This clonotype occurred a few times. V usage is TRBV4-3 and J usage is TRBJ2-7; 10 bases map to TRBD2. Germline lookup yields CDR1 LGHNA and CDR2 YSLEER. The CDR3 has 17 amino acids. With 0 bases clipped from V and 2 bases from J, the junction kept 7 bases outside the gene matches. CDR3 loop: CASSQEWVAGGTYEQYF. Written as DNA, the CDR3 is TGCGCCAGCAGCCAAGAATGGGTAGCGGGAGGTACCTACGAGCAGTACTTC.

This clonotype was seen many times. The V call is TRBV18, the J call TRBJ2-3; D is perhaps TRBD1 (6 bases). This CDR3 has 12 residues. V gave up 6 bases and J gave up 7 bases, with 11 bases separating them. Looked up from germline, CDR1 is KGHSH and CDR2 is LQKENI. The CDR3 nucleotides are TGTGCCAGCTCGACGGACAGAAATACGCAGTATTTT. It encodes CASSTDRNTQYF.

This clonotype was observed at least ten times. The V call is TRBV7-2, the J call TRBJ2-1; 7 bases match TRBD2. The CDR3 loop spans 16 amino acids. With V trimmed by 3 bases and J by 7 bases, 12 bases remained unmatched. Germline lookup yields CDR1 SGHTA and CDR2 FQGNSA. CDR3 sequence (DNA): TGTGCCAGCAGCTTTAGCCCCGGGAGGAGTACGAATGAGCAGTTCTTC. Its translation is CASSFSPGRSTNEQFF.